This entry is about one T cell receptor beta chain. Its antigen remains unidentified. This specimen comes from a study of identical twins. TCRdb fed the 5' RACE reads into MiXCR, producing one record per CDR3 protein. The data contain about 530,000 distinct CDR3 sequences, 20% to 25% of them singletons. The CDR3 contains 16 residues. Looked up from germline, CDR1 is SGHRS and CDR2 is YFSETQ. V shed 4 bases and J 3 bases; nucleotides not matched to a gene: 5. Study-level results: Out-of-frame alpha sequences common to twins exhibited an excess of low generation probability.

These data are also associated with another study on yellow fever vaccine responses in identical twins.

The gene calls are TRBV5-1 and TRBJ2-1, with TRBD2 matching over 12 bases. The clonotype originates from a woman aged 18-30 years in good health. Sequenced material: CD4+ T cells sorted from blood. The CDR3 DNA is TGCGCCAGCAGCCCAGTACTAGCGGGGGGCTACAATGAGCAGTTCTTC. This encodes CASSPVLAGGYNEQFF.